Listed here are 18 T cell receptor beta chains from one sample, sequenced in a study of blood T cell repertoires in COVID-19. Produced via immunoSEQ multiplex PCR; TCRdb's table is partial and in-frame only. The repertoire has about 230,000 clones, around 84% of them found once; the top ten carry approximately 10%. Sequenced sample: peripheral blood. The receptor source for this set is a man aged 45-60 years with COVID-19, enrolled during active disease.

The V gene is TRBV19, the J gene TRBJ2-7; TRBD1 might be the D (6 bases). CDR3 size: 16 residues. Germline CDR1 reads LNHDA; CDR2 reads SQIVND (reference sequence). Trimming took 1 base from V and 2 from J, leaving 15 bases between them. CDR3 protein: CASSIVQGGAPYEQYF. For the CDR3, the DNA is TGTGCCAGTAGTATAGTCCAAGGGGGAGCTCCCTACGAGCAGTACTTC.

This rearrangement joins TRBV19 to TRBJ1-2, with D possibly TRBD1 on 6 matching bases. V was shortened by 3 bases and J by 9 bases, with 11 bases between the two germline ends. The CDR3 runs 12 residues. Germline V gene sequence: CDR1 LNHDA, CDR2 SQIVND (reference sequence). For the CDR3, the DNA is TGTGCCAGTAGTATCGAGGGGGGGAGCTACACCTTC. It yields the protein CASSIEGGSYTF.

This clone appeared once. The CDR3: CASRTAFYEQYF. CDR3 nucleotide sequence: TGTGCCAGCAGGACAGCTTTCTACGAGCAGTACTTC. The rearrangement uses TRBV6-6 and TRBJ2-7; tentatively, D is TRBD1 (5 bases). The ends were cut back, 6 bases at V and 3 bases at J, with 9 bases in the middle. The length of the CDR3 is 12 residues. Germline-derived CDR1 and CDR2 are MNHNY and SVGAGI (reference sequence).

In nucleotides, the CDR3 is TGTGCCAGCAGGGAGGGAGGGAGCGAGCAGTACTTC. It codes for CASREGGSEQYF. The chain has TRBV6-5 and TRBJ2-7; 7 nucleotides line up with TRBD2. Germline values: CDR1 MNHEY, CDR2 SVGAGI. The CDR3 runs 12 residues. The junction had 5 bases not matched to a gene; V was cut back by 6 bases and J by 6 bases.

This clone was counted a few times. The rearrangement joins TRBV27 to TRBJ2-1, with no clear D. The germline CDR1 and CDR2 sequences are MNHEY and SMNVEV (reference sequence). The CDR3 has 13 amino acids. Trimming cost V 8 bases and J 0 bases, with 8 bases left between them. CDR3: CASCAISYNEQFF. The CDR3 nucleotides are TGTGCCAGCTGCGCCATCTCCTACAATGAGCAGTTCTTC.

V usage is TRBV2 and J usage is TRBJ1-1; the match to TRBD1 covers 7 bases. V lost 2 bases to trimming and J lost 1 base; unmatched junction nucleotides: 4. This CDR3 is 15 amino acids long. CDR1 SNHLY and CDR2 FYNNEI come from the germline V gene. The CDR3 nucleotides read TGTGCCAGCAGTGAAACCGGGACAGCGAACACTGAAGCTTTCTTT. Amino acids: CASSETGTANTEAFF.

The V and J genes are TRBV7-2 and TRBJ2-7; 12 nucleotides line up with TRBD2. Germline V gene data show CDR1 as SGHTA and CDR2 as FQGNSA. The trim removed 5 bases at V and 4 bases at J, leaving 3 bases unmatched. The CDR3 contains 14 residues. CDR3 nucleotide sequence: TGTGCCAGCAGCCCAGGACTAGCGGGGTACGAGCAGTACTTC. It encodes CASSPGLAGYEQYF.

The rearrangement links TRBV7-6 to TRBJ2-7; the match to TRBD2 covers 12 bases. CDR3 length equals 18 residues. V gave up 5 bases and J gave up 2 bases; unmatched junction bases: 13. The germline V gene has CDR1 SGHVS and CDR2 FNYEAQ. The CDR3: CASSPEGGLAGPPYEQYF. CDR3 DNA: TGTGCCAGCAGCCCCGAAGGAGGACTAGCGGGACCTCCCTACGAGCAGTACTTC.

V usage is TRBV6-1 and J usage is TRBJ2-1; D unclear. Germline values: CDR1 MNHNS, CDR2 SASEGT. Trimming removed 2 bases from V and 6 bases from J, with 11 bases in between. The CDR3 has 14 amino acids. The CDR3 reads CASSEPIQVNEQFF. The CDR3, as DNA: TGTGCCAGCAGTGAACCGATTCAGGTCAATGAGCAGTTCTTC.

The V call is TRBV3-1 (or the pseudogene TRBV3-2), the J call TRBJ2-3, with D hard to call. V gave up 0 bases and J gave up 2 bases, with 18 bases separating them. The CDR3 length is 18 residues. Germline CDR1 reads LGHDT; CDR2 reads YNNKEL (reference sequence). The CDR3 reads CASSQDAGVVLSTDTQYF. The CDR3 DNA reads as TGTGCCAGCAGCCAAGACGCCGGAGTCGTTCTCTCCACAGATACGCAGTATTTT.

The chain couples TRBV5-5 to TRBJ2-2, with TRBD1 as a possible D gene (6 bases). CDR3 length: 16 residues. V dropped 1 base and J dropped 5 bases, with 15 bases sitting between them. Germline V gives CDR1 SGHKS, CDR2 YYEKEE (reference sequence). CDR3 sequence reads: CASSLMSSGQTGELFF. CDR3 coding DNA: TGTGCCAGCAGCTTGATGAGCTCCGGACAGACCGGGGAGCTGTTTTTT.

This clone was counted a single time. V gene TRBV4-2 combines with J gene TRBJ1-1; D gene uncertain. CDR1 and CDR2 (germline): LGHNA, YNFKEQ. Trimming shortened V by 1 base and J by 1 base, and 7 bases separated the two germline ends. CDR3 length equals 14 residues. The CDR3 DNA is TGTGCCAGCAGCCAAGTTTCCCAGAACACTGAAGCTTTCTTT. Residues: CASSQVSQNTEAFF.

The CDR3 loop reads CASSLIRGSSTDTQYF. CDR3 in DNA: TGCGCCAGCAGCTTGATCCGAGGTAGTTCTACAGATACGCAGTATTTT. The chain recombines TRBV5-1 with TRBJ2-3; D uncertain. The V end lost 1 base, the J end lost 3 bases, and 15 bases lay between the germline ends. This CDR3 comprises 16 residues. The germline V gene encodes CDR1 SGHRS and CDR2 YFSETQ. The complete variable domain, with remaining parts taken from reference TRBV5-1 and TRBJ2-3, reads KAGVTQTPRYLIKTRGQQVTLSCSPISGHRSVSWYQQTPGQGLQFLFEYFSETQRNKGNFPGRFSGRQFSNSRSEMNVSTLELGDSALYLCASSLIRGSSTDTQYFGPGTRLTVL.

In DNA, the CDR3 is TGTGCGACCACGGGGGGGCGTGAGACGTGGGGCTACACCTTC. This encodes CATTGGRETWGYTF. The V call is TRBV19, the J call TRBJ1-2; maybe TRBD1 (6 bases). This CDR3 has 14 residues. CDR1 and CDR2 from the germline V gene are LNHDA and SQIVND (reference sequence).

This sequence joins TRBV12-5 and TRBJ1-1; TRBD1 matches 9 bases. Germline CDR1 and CDR2: LGHNT and FRNRAP. The CDR3 sequence is 13 residues long. V gave up 7 bases and J gave up 7 bases; unmatched junction bases: 7. CDR3 nucleotides: TGTGCTAGTGTCCCGGACAGGGGATATGAAGCTTTCTTT. Amino acid sequence: CASVPDRGYEAFF.

This chain links TRBV5-6 with TRBJ1-2; TRBD1 agrees at 8 bases. The CDR3 loop spans 15 amino acids. Germline V CDR1 and CDR2: SGHDT, YYEEEE. J lost 3 bases, V lost 2 bases, and 6 bases had no gene match. CDR3 DNA: TGTGCCAGCAGCTTTGCTGGACAGGGCGACTATGGCTACACCTTC. Protein sequence: CASSFAGQGDYGYTF.

The V gene is TRBV15, the J gene TRBJ1-1, with D possibly being TRBD1 (5 bases). Germline V gene sequence: CDR1 LNHNV, CDR2 YYDKDF (reference sequence). The CDR3 is made up of 15 amino acids. The V end was cut by 0 bases, the J end by 8 bases, with 16 bases between. The CDR3 is CATSRERGGWGEAFF. The CDR3, as DNA: TGTGCCACCAGCAGAGAGCGCGGGGGTTGGGGAGAAGCTTTCTTT.

The genes are TRBV6-4 and TRBJ2-3; D gene ambiguous. Trimming left V 3 bases short and J 0 bases short, with 7 bases between. The CDR3 runs 14 residues. From germline, CDR1 is MRHNA and CDR2 SNTAGT. The DNA for the CDR3 is TGTGCCAGCAGTGAATCTCTAAGCACAGATACGCAGTATTTT. Residues: CASSESLSTDTQYF.